This T cell receptor beta chain was recovered during a study of T cells in Graves' hyperthyroidism and ophthalmopathy. Uncontrolled infection, other autoimmune disease, pregnancy and lactation each barred patients from inclusion. Many counts were recorded for this clonotype. Its specificity is not known. Findings and caveats of the study: Prediction of ophthalmopathy progression came a median 6.5 months pre-onset. Most thyroid clonotypes with frequency above 0.001 were detected in blood.

Using RNA transcripts as the source, TCR beta CDR3 regions were amplified. The TCR CDR3 first-round RT-PCR relied on the HTBI primer set. TCRdb fed the multiplex PCR reads into MiXCR, producing one record per CDR3 protein. The data hold approximately 720,000 distinct CDR3 sequences, with around 20% observed a single time. Germline V CDR1 and CDR2: KGHSH, LQKENI. V was shortened by 1 base and J by 5 bases, with 5 bases between the two germline ends. The CDR3 extends over 12 amino acids. V usage is TRBV18 and J usage is TRBJ1-1; weak D call: TRBD1 (5 bases). The sample comprised blood. The clonotype was recovered from a woman between 50 and 59 years old with Graves' hyperthyroidism that later progressed to Graves' ophthalmopathy. The CDR3 bases are TGTGCCAGCTCACCACAGGGGACTGAAGCTTTCTTT. This sequence encodes CASSPQGTEAFF.